Included here is one T cell receptor (beta chain) sequence, with context. This clonotype was seen a few times. Its recognized antigen is unknown. Qualities for individual bases were not recorded, and no much larger clone is one base off. According to the study, the label for this sample's time point signals: patch test 3, about 24 weeks after DPC sensitization. The treatment or condition label on this specimen signifies: therapeutic diphenylcyclopropenone sensitization with weekly scalp DPC. Blood at each patch-test visit was drawn before the patch test was applied. Eligible patients were aged 18 to 70, diagnosed with alopecia, deemed suitable for DPC therapy, and excluded if pregnant. Unfractionated whole blood was collected in Tempus Blood RNA tubes, and total RNA was extracted from that blood. The data were obtained in a study of human T cells and chemical hapten exposure (dated by TCRdb to about 2021). Study-wide context: For sensitization, 2% DPC in acetone was applied to a 2 cm by 2 cm area of upper inner arm skin. The patient cohort, mostly female, included alopecia areata with under or over 50% scalp involvement, alopecia totalis and alopecia universalis. Libraries were combined into a pool for sequencing, and differences in TCR yield between samples came mainly from small differences in library volumes within the pool. Patch tests used Finn chambers with 0.01% DPC on the upper back, scored after 6 days by International Contact Dermatitis Research Group standards. Roughly 30 alopecia patients provided blood for TCR sequencing at one to four time points (pre-sensitization, 2, 6 and 24 weeks). Blood samples were taken from patients before sensitization (week 0) and at 2, 6 and about 24 weeks after DPC sensitization. Throughout the study period of around 25 weeks, patients also received therapeutic DPC doses to the scalp every week. This study followed changes in the peripheral blood TCR repertoire in vivo during primary and secondary sensitization of alopecia patients to the hapten diphenylcyclopropenone (DPC). General study outcomes and caveats: A positive correlation was found between the number of PT1 expanded TCRs and patch test score, with significance reached at thresholds 8, 16 and 32 but not 4. After repeated subsampling, changes were observed in the strength of the expansion versus patch-test correlation and in the threshold at which the correlation became significant. The number of TCRs above 1 in 1000 frequency did not change with DPC sensitization; there was no evidence of global repertoire structure alterations. Alopecia, a presumed autoimmune disease, was present in all patients, so the immune response of the patients might differ from that of healthy individuals. Significantly more large CDR3 similarity clusters were formed by expanded TCRs than by pre-sensitization or healthy control sets, consistent with antigen-driven responses.

The CDR1 and CDR2 encoded by the germline V gene are LGHNA and YSLEER. From the cysteine up to the phenylalanine, the CDR3 has a length of 15 residues. Only the CDR3 region is kept as DNA, spanning 45 bases read in frame from base 1. V loses 1 base, J loses 0 bases, and the germline ends lie 9 bases apart. Library preparation used RACE. The instrument given in TCRdb is NextSeq 500. Library preparation attached unique molecular identifiers to individual cDNA molecules for quantitative, reproducible TCR counting. Both TCR alpha and TCR beta chains were sequenced from each blood RNA sample. On the study's bioinformatics: The median number of TCRs per sample was approximately 98,000, ranging from roughly 23,224 to 700,000. The Decombinator software suite was used to annotate V, J and CDR3 in the TCR reads. To make PS versus PT1 abundance plots, every sample was subsampled to the same number of TCRs (28,000). TCRs were defined as expanded if absent before sensitization and observed at least eight times at the 2-week time point. TCRdb reprocessing: public reads trimmed at Q25 with fastp, clones called with MiXCR, in-frame beta chains kept. Every distinct CDR3 protein forms one entry, paired with its most common genes and DNA. These V and J calls derive from TCRdb rather than the authors' analysis. A total of 50,000 or so distinct CDR3 sequences appear in this sample, 9% to 10% of them only once. Of the sample, approximately 15% is held by the ten largest clones.

The chain joins TRBV4-3 to TRBJ1-1; no confident D gene assignment can be made. This TCR came from a woman in her thirties or forties with alopecia areata. Some clones in this sample may be carry-over from other donors' samples. Sequencing used whole blood, obtained in connection with sensitization to the hapten diphenylcyclopropenone (DPC). The CDR3 protein is CASSQGAQVNTEAFF. The nucleotide sequence is given as TGCGCCAGCAGCCAAGGAGCCCAGGTGAACACTGAAGCTTTCTTT.